A single sample gave rise to the 3 T cell receptor beta chains below, sequenced in a study of cytomegalovirus exposure and HLA in healthy donors. The primer mix had 60 Vbeta and 13 Jbeta primers. TCRdb's table, derived via immunoSEQ multiplex PCR, lists solely in-frame clones and lacks some. Seen here are over 150,000 clones, roughly four fifths observed once, and the top ten hold around 1.4%. Sequencing was performed on PBMCs. These receptors originate from a man between 18 and 29 years old in good health and CMV-seronegative.

The V and J genes are TRBV7-9 and TRBJ2-7; D is perhaps TRBD2 (6 bases). V lost 4 bases and J 3 bases, leaving 16 bases between the germline ends. This CDR3 has 15 amino acids. Germline V gene data show CDR1 as SEHNR and CDR2 as FQNEAQ (reference sequence). The CDR3 reads CASSSGGGSGYEQYF. CDR3 in DNA: TGTGCCAGCAGCTCCGGTGGTGGTAGCGGCTACGAGCAGTACTTC.

V usage is TRBV19 and J usage is TRBJ2-1; 8 positions agree with TRBD2. The length of the CDR3 is 17 residues. Germline lookup yields CDR1 LNHDA and CDR2 SQIVND (reference sequence). Trimming cost V 5 bases and J 7 bases; bases outside gene matches: 16. CDR3 sequence (DNA): TGTGCCAGTAGTTCCCAACCTCCGGGAGGGGAAGGGAATGAGCAGTTCTTC. Translated, it gives CASSSQPPGGEGNEQFF.

V usage is TRBV19 and J usage is TRBJ2-7; 15 bases align to TRBD2. Germline assignment: CDR1 LNHDA and CDR2 SQIVND (reference sequence). The CDR3 has 16 amino acids. Trimming took 6 bases from V and 4 from J; bases not matched to a gene: 7. CDR3 coding DNA: TGTGCCAGTAGAGGGAGGACTAGCGGGAGGGTTTACGAGCAGTACTTC. Amino acids: CASRGRTSGRVYEQYF.